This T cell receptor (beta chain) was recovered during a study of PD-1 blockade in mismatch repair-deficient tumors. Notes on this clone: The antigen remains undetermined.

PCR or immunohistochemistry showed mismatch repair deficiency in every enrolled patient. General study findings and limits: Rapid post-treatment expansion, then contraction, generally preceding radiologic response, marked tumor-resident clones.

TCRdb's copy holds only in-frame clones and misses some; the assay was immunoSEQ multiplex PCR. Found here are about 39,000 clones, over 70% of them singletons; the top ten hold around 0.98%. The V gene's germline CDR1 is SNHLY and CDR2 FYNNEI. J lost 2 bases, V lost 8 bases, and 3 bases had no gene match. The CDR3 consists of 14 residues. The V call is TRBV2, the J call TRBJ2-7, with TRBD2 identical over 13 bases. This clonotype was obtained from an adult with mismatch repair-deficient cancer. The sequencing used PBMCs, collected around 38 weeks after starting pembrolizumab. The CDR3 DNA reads TGTGCCAGCGAGGGACTAGCGGGGACCTACGAGCAGTACTTC. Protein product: CASEGLAGTYEQYF.